This note documents a single TCR beta chain sequence. Its target is unknown. The junction had 6 bases not matched to a gene; V was cut back by 3 bases and J by 3 bases. The CDR3 has 15 residues. Germline V gene data show CDR1 as LNHDA and CDR2 as SQIVND (reference sequence). This record belongs to a study of T cell responses to AZD1222 COVID-19 vaccine. TCRdb keeps only in-frame clones here, not all; method: immunoSEQ multiplex PCR. The table lists around 99,000 clones, roughly 86% of them singletons. General study findings and limits: Unmutated regions of variants are reportedly targeted by nearly half of spike-specific TCRs.

Specimen: peripheral blood, collected on day 0 of MenACWY control vaccination. The chain couples TRBV19 to TRBJ1-2, with 8 positions matching TRBD1. The TCR was taken from an adult in good health. The CDR3 region is CASSILEGQDYGYTF. The CDR3 nucleotides read TGTGCCAGTAGTATTTTGGAGGGACAGGACTATGGCTACACCTTC. The full variable domain, with the rest looked up from reference TRBV19 and TRBJ1-2, is DGGITQSPKYLFRKEGQNVTLSCEQNLNHDAMYWYRQDPGQGLRLIYYSQIVNDFQKGDIAEGYSVSREKKESFPLTVTSAQKNPTAFYLCASSILEGQDYGYTFGSGTRLTVV.